Listed below are T cell receptor beta chains from one sample, sequenced in a study of neurological immune-mediated disorders. TCRdb processed the 5' RACE reads anew with MiXCR; each CDR3 protein has one entry. This table holds over 35,000 distinct CDR3 sequences, roughly 13% found once. Input material: PBMCs. The receptors here all came from a female donor in good health. CDR3s include the opening cysteine and the closing phenylalanine or tryptophan. The order of the fields is V gene, J gene, clone size, D gene, CDR3 DNA, CDR3 protein. D genes are given only for firm matches. Not all rows give a size; the values are once, few, many and, for expanded clones, a class.

TRBV20-1	TRBJ2-1	many	TRBD2	TGCAGTGCCCCGGCTAGCGGGGCATACAATGAGCAGTTCTTC	CSAPASGAYNEQFF
TRBV5-1	TRBJ2-2	many	.	TGCGCCAGCAGCTTGGATGGGGCCGGAACCGGGGAGCTGTTTTTT	CASSLDGAGTGELFF
TRBV2	TRBJ2-1	many	TRBD2	TGTGCCAGCAGTGTAGCGGGGGGGGACAATGAGCAGTTCTTC	CASSVAGGDNEQFF
TRBV12-3/TRBV12-4	TRBJ2-2	.	.	TGTGCCAGCAGCACAACAGGAGTGTCCGGGGAGCTGTTTTTT	CASSTTGVSGELFF
TRBV6-1	TRBJ1-1	many	TRBD1	TGTGCCAGCAGTGAAGGAACAGGGGGTTTCCCTGAAGCTTTCTTT	CASSEGTGGFPEAFF
TRBV14	TRBJ2-2	many	.	TGTGCCAGCAGCCAAGGTGGGGACCACACCGGGGAGCTGTTTTTT	CASSQGGDHTGELFF
TRBV3-1	TRBJ1-1	many	.	TGTGCCAGCAGCCAATGGGACCGGGATGAAGCTTTCTTT	CASSQWDRDEAFF
TRBV27	TRBJ1-4	many	TRBD1	TGTGCCAGCAGTCGCCATTCAGGGAGAGGGGGCGAAAAACTGTTTTTT	CASSRHSGRGGEKLFF
TRBV6-1	TRBJ2-2	many	.	TGTGCCAGCGAGATAGTAGCGAACACCGGGGAGCTGTTTTTT	CASEIVANTGELFF
TRBV9	TRBJ1-2	many	.	TGTGCCAGCAGCGTAGGTCCAGGGGCAAACAACTATGGCTACACCTTC	CASSVGPGANNYGYTF
TRBV5-1	TRBJ2-5	many	TRBD2	TGCGCCAGCAGCGTCGGGGGGGTGGAAGAGACCCAGTACTTC	CASSVGGVEETQYF
TRBV7-8	TRBJ2-7	many	.	TGTGCCAGCAGCCGTGGGGCCCTCTACGAGCAGTACTTC	CASSRGALYEQYF
TRBV10-3	TRBJ1-1	many	TRBD1	TGTGCCATCAGGGGGACAGGGGGAGGCACTGAAGCTTTCTTT	CAIRGTGGGTEAFF
TRBV18	TRBJ2-4	many	TRBD1	TGTGCCAGCTCACAGGGACAGGGAAACATTCAGTACTTC	CASSQGQGNIQYF
TRBV7-9	TRBJ1-1	many	.	TGTGCCAGCAGCTTACCAGGGGTACCAACTGAAGCTTTCTTT	CASSLPGVPTEAFF
TRBV6-1	TRBJ2-1	many	TRBD1	TGTGCCAGCAGACCCCCGGGACAGGGTTACAATGAGCAGTTCTTC	CASRPPGQGYNEQFF
TRBV5-1	TRBJ2-5	many	TRBD2	TGCGCCAGCAGCAAGACCTCTAGCGGGAGTTCAGAGACCCAGTACTTC	CASSKTSSGSSETQYF
TRBV5-6	TRBJ1-1	many	TRBD1	TGTGCCAGCAGATTCGGGGGACAGAGTGAAGCTTTCTTT	CASRFGGQSEAFF
TRBV10-2	TRBJ1-5	many	TRBD1	TGCGCCAGCAGACCCGGGACAGGGAATCAGCCCCAGCATTTT	CASRPGTGNQPQHF
TRBV18	TRBJ1-2	.	.	TGTGCTAGCTCACCCTACAGAGATAACTATGGCTACACCTTC	CASSPYRDNYGYTF
TRBV6-2/TRBV6-3	TRBJ2-2	many	.	TGTGCCAGCAGTTACAATCCGGGCAGGGAAAACACCGGGGAGCTGTTTTTT	CASSYNPGRENTGELFF
TRBV11-3	TRBJ2-7	many	TRBD1	TGTGCCAGCAGCCGGGGACAGGGGGCCCCCTACGAGCAGTACTTC	CASSRGQGAPYEQYF
TRBV7-3	TRBJ2-1	many	TRBD1	TGTGCCAGCAGATCTGACAGGGGGGAGCAGTTCTTC	CASRSDRGEQFF
TRBV4-1	TRBJ2-2	many	.	TGCGCCAGCAGCCAAGTGATGCGGTCCTACACGGCCGGGGAGCTGTTTTTT	CASSQVMRSYTAGELFF
TRBV9	TRBJ2-1	many	.	TGTGCCAGCAGCGTAGCGGGGCCCTCCTACAATGAGCAGTTCTTC	CASSVAGPSYNEQFF
TRBV5-1	TRBJ2-2	.	.	TGCTTCAGCAGCTTGGCTGTCACCGGGGAGCTGTTTTTT	CFSSLAVTGELFF
TRBV3-1	TRBJ2-4	many	TRBD2	TGTGCCAGCAGCCAGCAACTAGCGGGAGCTCCGACAAGACTCGCCAAAAACATTCAGTACTTC	CASSQQLAGAPTRLAKNIQYF
TRBV5-1	TRBJ2-5	many	.	TGCGCCAGCAGTTACGGAACGGGGGCCCAAGAGACCCAGTACTTC	CASSYGTGAQETQYF
TRBV27	TRBJ1-2	few	TRBD1	TGTGCCAGCAGCGTCACACCGGGACAGGGCAACTATGGCTACACCTTC	CASSVTPGQGNYGYTF
TRBV7-9	TRBJ2-3	many	.	TGTGCCAGCAGCTTAGGGTCGGGTACGCAGTATTTT	CASSLGSGTQYF
TRBV6-5	TRBJ2-5	many	TRBD2	TGTGCCAGCAGCGGACTAGCCTTAGAGACCCAGTACTTC	CASSGLALETQYF
TRBV6-5	TRBJ1-1	many	.	TGTGCCAGCAGTTACCGGAGGAACACTGAAGCTTTCTTT	CASSYRRNTEAFF
TRBV4-1	TRBJ1-4	many	.	TGCGCCAGCAGCCAAGATCGCGGGGGACCAACTGAAAAACTGTTTTTT	CASSQDRGGPTEKLFF
TRBV10-1	TRBJ2-7	many	TRBD2	TGCGCCAGCAGTGAGTCGATTGGGAGGGCCAAGGGAAACGAGCAGTACTTC	CASSESIGRAKGNEQYF
TRBV14	TRBJ1-3	.	.	TGTGCCAGCAGCCCTACCGGGAGCCTTCTATCTGGAAACACCATATATTTT	CASSPTGSLLSGNTIYF
TRBV27	TRBJ1-1	many	.	TGTGCCAGCTCACCCCCCGGGCAGGGCGGCACTGAAGCTTTCTTT	CASSPPGQGGTEAFF
TRBV2	TRBJ2-5	few	.	TGTGCCAGCAGGGTCGGGGCCGGGCTTACCCAGTACTTC	CASRVGAGLTQYF
TRBV7-2	TRBJ2-7	many	.	TGTGCCAGCAGGTATAAAGAGGGCGTTTACGAGCAGTACTTC	CASRYKEGVYEQYF
TRBV5-1	TRBJ1-1	many	TRBD1	TGCGCCAGCAGCAACGGACAGGGGGTTGGCACTGAAGCTTTCTTT	CASSNGQGVGTEAFF
TRBV5-1	TRBJ2-7	.	.	TGTGCCAGCAGCCGAACGGCAGGACGGCTTAGCTCCTACGGGCAGTACTTC	CASSRTAGRLSSYGQYF
TRBV5-1	TRBJ1-2	few	TRBD1	TGCGCCAGCAGCCGGACAGGGTCAGACTATGGCTACACCTTC	CASSRTGSDYGYTF
TRBV2	TRBJ1-1	.	.	TGTGCCAGCAGCGAGTGGGCAGGGTCGAACACTGAAGCTTTCTTT	CASSEWAGSNTEAFF
TRBV7-9	TRBJ1-1	many	.	TGTGCCAGCAGGGAACAGGGTATGAACACTGAAGCTTTCTTT	CASREQGMNTEAFF
TRBV7-2	TRBJ2-1	many	TRBD1	TGTGCCAGCAGCTTATGGACAGGGTTAAATTACAATGAGCAGTTCTTC	CASSLWTGLNYNEQFF
TRBV12-3/TRBV12-4	TRBJ2-5	many	.	TGTGCCAGCAGTTTAGCGCTTGTCGTCCAAGAGACCCAGTACTTC	CASSLALVVQETQYF
TRBV20-1	TRBJ1-5	many	TRBD1	TGCAGTCCCAGACAGGGACTAAATAGCAATCAGCCCCAGCATTTT	CSPRQGLNSNQPQHF
TRBV29-1	TRBJ2-1	many	TRBD2	TGCAGCGTTGTGTCTAGCGGGGATCACTACAATGAGCAGTTCTTC	CSVVSSGDHYNEQFF
TRBV20-1	TRBJ1-1	many	.	TGCAGTGCCCAAAACCCGGACAGGAACACTGAAGCTTTCTTT	CSAQNPDRNTEAFF
TRBV20-1	TRBJ2-2	.	.	TGCAGTGCACCAGGGACCGGGGAGCTGTTTTTT	CSAPGTGELFF
TRBV10-3	TRBJ1-1	many	TRBD1	TGTGCCATCCGATCCGGGACAGGGAAGAACTTGAACACTGAAGCTTTCTTT	CAIRSGTGKNLNTEAFF
TRBV5-1	TRBJ2-1	.	TRBD2	TGCGCCAGCAGCTTGTTGGCTAGCGGATACAATGAGCAGTTCTTC	CASSLLASGYNEQFF
TRBV4-1	TRBJ1-4	many	.	TGCGCCAGCAGCCAAGTCCCGGGGGATGTAAAACTGTTTTTT	CASSQVPGDVKLFF
TRBV7-9	TRBJ2-7	many	TRBD2	TGTGCCAGCAGCTTAGCGCTAGCGGGAGGCTCCTACGAGCAGTACTTC	CASSLALAGGSYEQYF
TRBV29-1	TRBJ1-4	.	.	TGCAGCGCCGGCAATGGCAGGAGTTATGAAAAACTGTTTTTT	CSAGNGRSYEKLFF
TRBV20-1	TRBJ2-7	many	.	TGCAGTGCTCAAGGACCGAGGGGTCGCTACGAGCAGTACTTC	CSAQGPRGRYEQYF